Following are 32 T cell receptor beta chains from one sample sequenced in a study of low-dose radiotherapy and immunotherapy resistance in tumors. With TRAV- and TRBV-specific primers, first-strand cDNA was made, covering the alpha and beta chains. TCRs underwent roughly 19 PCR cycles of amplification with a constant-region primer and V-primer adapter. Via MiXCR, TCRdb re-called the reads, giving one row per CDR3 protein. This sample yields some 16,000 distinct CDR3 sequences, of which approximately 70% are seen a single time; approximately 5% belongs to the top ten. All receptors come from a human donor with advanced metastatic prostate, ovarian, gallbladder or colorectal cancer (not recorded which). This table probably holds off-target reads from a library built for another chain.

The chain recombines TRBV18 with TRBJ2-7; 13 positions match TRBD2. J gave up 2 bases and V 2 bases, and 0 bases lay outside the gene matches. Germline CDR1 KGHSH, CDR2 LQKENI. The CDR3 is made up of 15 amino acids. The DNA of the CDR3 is TGTGCCAGCTCACCAACTAGCGGGGGGGCCTACGAGCAGTACTTC. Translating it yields CASSPTSGGAYEQYF.

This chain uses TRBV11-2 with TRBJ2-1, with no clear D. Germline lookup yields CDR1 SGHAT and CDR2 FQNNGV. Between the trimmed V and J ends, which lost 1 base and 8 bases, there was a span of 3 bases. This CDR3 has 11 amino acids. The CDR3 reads CASSLAYEQFF. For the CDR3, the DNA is TGTGCCAGCAGCTTAGCGTATGAGCAGTTCTTC.

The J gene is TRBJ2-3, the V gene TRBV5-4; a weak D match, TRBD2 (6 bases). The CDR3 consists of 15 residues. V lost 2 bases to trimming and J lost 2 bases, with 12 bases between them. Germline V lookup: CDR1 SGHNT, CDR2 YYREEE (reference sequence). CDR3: CASSFGGADTDTQYF. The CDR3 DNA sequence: TGTGCCAGCAGCTTTGGCGGGGCGGACACAGATACGCAGTATTTT.

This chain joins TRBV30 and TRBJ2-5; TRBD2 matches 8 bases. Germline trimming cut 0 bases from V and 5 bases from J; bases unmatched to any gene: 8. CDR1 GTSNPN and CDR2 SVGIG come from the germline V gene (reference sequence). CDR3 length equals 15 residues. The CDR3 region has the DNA TGTGCCTGGAGTGTACGGCGGGGGGCTGGCGAGACCCAGTACTTC. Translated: CAWSVRRGAGETQYF.

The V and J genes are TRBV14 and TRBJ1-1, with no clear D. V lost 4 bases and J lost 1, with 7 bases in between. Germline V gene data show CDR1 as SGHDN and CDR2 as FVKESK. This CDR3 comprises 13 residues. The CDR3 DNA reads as TGTGCCAGCAGCCGGACGGAGAACACTGAAGCTTTCTTT. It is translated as CASSRTENTEAFF.

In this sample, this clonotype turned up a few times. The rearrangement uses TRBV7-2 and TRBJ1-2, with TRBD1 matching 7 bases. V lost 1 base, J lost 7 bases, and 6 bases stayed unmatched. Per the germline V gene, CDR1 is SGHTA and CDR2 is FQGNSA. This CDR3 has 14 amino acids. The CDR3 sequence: CASSLGQGTGGYTF. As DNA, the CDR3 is TGTGCCAGCAGCTTAGGACAGGGAACGGGTGGCTACACCTTC.

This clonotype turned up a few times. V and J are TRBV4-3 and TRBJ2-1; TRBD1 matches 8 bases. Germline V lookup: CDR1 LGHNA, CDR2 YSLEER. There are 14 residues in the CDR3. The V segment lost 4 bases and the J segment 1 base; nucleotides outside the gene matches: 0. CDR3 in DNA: TGCGCCAGCAGCCGGACAGGGTCCTACAATGAGCAGTTCTTC. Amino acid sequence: CASSRTGSYNEQFF.

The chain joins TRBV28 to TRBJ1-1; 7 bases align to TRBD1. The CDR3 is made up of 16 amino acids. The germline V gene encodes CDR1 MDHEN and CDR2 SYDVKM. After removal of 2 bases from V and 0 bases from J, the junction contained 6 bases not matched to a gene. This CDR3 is CASSLVGQTMNTEAFF. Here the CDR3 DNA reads TGTGCCAGCAGTTTAGTGGGACAGACAATGAACACTGAAGCTTTCTTT.

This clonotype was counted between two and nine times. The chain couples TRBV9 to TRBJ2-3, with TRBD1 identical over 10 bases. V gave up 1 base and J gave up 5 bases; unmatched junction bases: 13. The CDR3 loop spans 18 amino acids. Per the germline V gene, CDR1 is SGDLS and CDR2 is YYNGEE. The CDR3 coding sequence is TGTGCCAGCAGCGTAAAGGTCCAGGGACAGGGGAAGGGAGATACGCAGTATTTT. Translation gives CASSVKVQGQGKGDTQYF.

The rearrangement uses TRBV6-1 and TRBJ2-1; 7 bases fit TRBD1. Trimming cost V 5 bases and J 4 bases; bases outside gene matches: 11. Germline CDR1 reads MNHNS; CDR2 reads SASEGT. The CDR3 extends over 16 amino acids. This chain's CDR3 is CASSKTTTGSYNEQFF. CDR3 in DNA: TGTGCCAGCAGTAAGACGACGACAGGGTCGTACAATGAGCAGTTCTTC.

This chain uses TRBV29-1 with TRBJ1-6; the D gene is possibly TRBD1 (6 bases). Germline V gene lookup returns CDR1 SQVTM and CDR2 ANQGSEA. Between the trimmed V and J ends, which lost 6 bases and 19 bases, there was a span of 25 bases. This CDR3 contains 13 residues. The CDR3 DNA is TGCAGCGTGATTGAAGCCGGACGGGACATACCTCACTTT. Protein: CSVIEAGRDIPHF. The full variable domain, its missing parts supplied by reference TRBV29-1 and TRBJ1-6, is SAVISQKPSRDICQRGTSLTIQCQVDSQVTMMFWYRQQPGQSLTLIATANQGSEATYESGFVIDKFPISRPNLTFSTLTVSNMSPEDSSIYLCSVIEAGRDIPHFGNGTRLTVT.

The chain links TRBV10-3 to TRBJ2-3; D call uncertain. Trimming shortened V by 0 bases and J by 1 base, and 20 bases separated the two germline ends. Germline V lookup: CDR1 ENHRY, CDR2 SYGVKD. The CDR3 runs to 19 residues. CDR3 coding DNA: TGTGCCATCAGTGAGTCTAATGGGGTAAATGGGATCCGCACAGATACGCAGTATTTT. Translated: CAISESNGVNGIRTDTQYF.

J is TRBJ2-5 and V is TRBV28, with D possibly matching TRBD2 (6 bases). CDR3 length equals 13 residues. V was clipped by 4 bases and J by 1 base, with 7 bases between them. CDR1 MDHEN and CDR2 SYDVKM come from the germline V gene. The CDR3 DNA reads TGTGCCAGCAGTTCCGGGGGCCAAGAGACCCAGTACTTC. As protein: CASSSGGQETQYF.

CDR3 in amino acids: CSVAGTGYEQYF. As DNA, the CDR3 is TGCAGCGTTGCCGGGACTGGCTACGAGCAGTACTTC. This chain joins TRBV29-1 and TRBJ2-7; D may be TRBD2 (6 bases). Trimming stripped 4 bases from V and 3 bases from J, with 10 bases between. Germline CDR1 and CDR2: SQVTM and ANQGSEA. This CDR3 contains 12 residues.

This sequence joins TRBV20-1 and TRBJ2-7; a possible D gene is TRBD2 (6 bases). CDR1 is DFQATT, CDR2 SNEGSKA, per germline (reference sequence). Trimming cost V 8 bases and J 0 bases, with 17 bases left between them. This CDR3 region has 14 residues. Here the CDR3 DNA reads TGCAGTTCTCATGGAGGGTGGGACTCCTACGAGCAGTACTTC. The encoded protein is CSSHGGWDSYEQYF.

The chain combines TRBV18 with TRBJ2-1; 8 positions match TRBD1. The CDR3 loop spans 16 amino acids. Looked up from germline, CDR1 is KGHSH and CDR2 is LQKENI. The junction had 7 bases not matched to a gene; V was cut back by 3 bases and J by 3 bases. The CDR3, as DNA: TGTGCCAGCTCACCCAGGGGGCCAACTGACTACAATGAGCAGTTCTTC. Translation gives CASSPRGPTDYNEQFF.

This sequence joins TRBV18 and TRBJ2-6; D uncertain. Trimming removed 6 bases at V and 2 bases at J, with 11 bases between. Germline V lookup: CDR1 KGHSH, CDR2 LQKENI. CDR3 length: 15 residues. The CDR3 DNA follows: TGTGCCAGCTCCCGAGGAGCTACTGGGGCCAACGTCCTGACTTTC. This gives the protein CASSRGATGANVLTF.

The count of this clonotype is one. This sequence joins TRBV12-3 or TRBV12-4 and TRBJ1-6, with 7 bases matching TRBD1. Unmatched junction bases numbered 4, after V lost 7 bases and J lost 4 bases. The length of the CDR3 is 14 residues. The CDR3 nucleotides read TGTGCCAGCAAGCCGGGACAGTATAATTCACCCCTCCACTTT. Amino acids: CASKPGQYNSPLHF.

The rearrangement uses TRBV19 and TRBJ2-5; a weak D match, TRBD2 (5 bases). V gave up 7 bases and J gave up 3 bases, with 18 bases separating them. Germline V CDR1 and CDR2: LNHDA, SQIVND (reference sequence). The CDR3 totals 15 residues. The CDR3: CASKRAWRAKETQYF. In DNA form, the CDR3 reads TGTGCCAGTAAACGGGCTTGGCGGGCCAAAGAGACCCAGTACTTC.

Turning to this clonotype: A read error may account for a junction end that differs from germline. CDR3 residues: CASSLWTGEPFF. CDR3 DNA: TGTGCCAGCAGTTTATGGACAGGGGAGCCGTTCTTC. This chain links TRBV28 with TRBJ2-1; 8 nucleotides line up with TRBD1. The CDR3 totals 12 residues. Germline V gene sequence: CDR1 MDHEN, CDR2 SYDVKM.

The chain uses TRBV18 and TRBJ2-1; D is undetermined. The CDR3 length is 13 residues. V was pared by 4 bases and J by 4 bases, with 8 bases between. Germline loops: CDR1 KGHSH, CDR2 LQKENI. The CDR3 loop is CASSRTVYNEQFF. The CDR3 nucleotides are TGTGCCAGCTCACGGACGGTTTACAATGAGCAGTTCTTC. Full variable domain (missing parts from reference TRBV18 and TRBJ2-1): NAGVMQNPRHLVRRRGQEARLRCSPMKGHSHVYWYRQLPEEGLKFMVYLQKENIIDESGMPKERFSAEFPKEGPSILRIQQVVRGDSAAYFCASSRTVYNEQFFGPGTRLTVL.

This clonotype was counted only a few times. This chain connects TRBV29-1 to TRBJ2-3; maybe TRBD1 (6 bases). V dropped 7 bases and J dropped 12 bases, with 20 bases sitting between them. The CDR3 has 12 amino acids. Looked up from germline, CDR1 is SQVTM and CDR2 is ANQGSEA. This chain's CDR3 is CSGLRDTESQYF. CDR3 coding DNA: TGCAGCGGCCTCCGGGACACGGAAAGCCAGTATTTT.

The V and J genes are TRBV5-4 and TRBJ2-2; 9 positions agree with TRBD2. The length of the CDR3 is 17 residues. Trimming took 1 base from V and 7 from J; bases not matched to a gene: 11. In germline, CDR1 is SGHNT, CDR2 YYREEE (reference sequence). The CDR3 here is CASSLLLAGGQVGELFF. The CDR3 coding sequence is TGTGCCAGCAGCTTGCTACTTGCGGGAGGGCAGGTCGGGGAGCTGTTTTTT.

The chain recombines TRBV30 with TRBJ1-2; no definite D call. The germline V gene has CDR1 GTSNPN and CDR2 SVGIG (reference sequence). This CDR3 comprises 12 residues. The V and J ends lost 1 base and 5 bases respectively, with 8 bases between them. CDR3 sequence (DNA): TGTGCCTGGAGTGGGACCGAATATGGCTACACCTTC. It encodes CAWSGTEYGYTF.

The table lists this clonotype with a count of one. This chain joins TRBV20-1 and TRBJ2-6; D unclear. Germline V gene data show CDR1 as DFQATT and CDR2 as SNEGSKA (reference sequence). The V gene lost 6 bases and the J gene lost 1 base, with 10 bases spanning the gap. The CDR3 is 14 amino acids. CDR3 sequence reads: CSATGSSGANVLTF. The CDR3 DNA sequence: TGCAGTGCAACCGGTTCTTCTGGGGCCAACGTCCTGACTTTC.

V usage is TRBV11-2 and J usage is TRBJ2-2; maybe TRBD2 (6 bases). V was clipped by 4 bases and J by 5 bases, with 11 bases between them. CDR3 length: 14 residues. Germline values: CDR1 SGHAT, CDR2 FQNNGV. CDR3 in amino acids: CASSSRLETGELFF. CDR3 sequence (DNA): TGTGCCAGCAGCTCGCGACTAGAAACCGGGGAGCTGTTTTTT.

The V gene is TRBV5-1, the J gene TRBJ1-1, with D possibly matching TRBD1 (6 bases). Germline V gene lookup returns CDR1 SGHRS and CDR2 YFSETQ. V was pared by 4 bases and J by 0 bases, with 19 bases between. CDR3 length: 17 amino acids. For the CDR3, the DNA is TGCGCCAGCAGCCGGACCTCTTTTGGGGGCATGAACACTGAAGCTTTCTTT. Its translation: CASSRTSFGGMNTEAFF. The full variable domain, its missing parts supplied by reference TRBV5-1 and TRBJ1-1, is KAGVTQTPRYLIKTRGQQVTLSCSPISGHRSVSWYQQTPGQGLQFLFEYFSETQRNKGNFPGRFSGRQFSNSRSEMNVSTLELGDSALYLCASSRTSFGGMNTEAFFGQGTRLTVV.

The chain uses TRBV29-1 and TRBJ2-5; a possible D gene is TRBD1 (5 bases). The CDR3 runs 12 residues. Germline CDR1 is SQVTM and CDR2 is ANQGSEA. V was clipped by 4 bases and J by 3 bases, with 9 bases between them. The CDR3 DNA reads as TGCAGCGTTGGGGCCAGGGAAGAGACCCAGTACTTC. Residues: CSVGAREETQYF.

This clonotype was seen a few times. CDR3 sequence (DNA): TGTGCCAGCAGTTACTTGGGACGCCAAGAGACCCAGTACTTC. Protein product: CASSYLGRQETQYF. The chain carries TRBV6-2 or TRBV6-3 and TRBJ2-5; either TRBD1 or TRBD2 may supply D (5 bases each). Germline V gives CDR1 MNHEY, CDR2 SVGEGT. The CDR3 extends over 14 amino acids. Trimming left V 1 base short and J 1 base short, with 7 bases between.

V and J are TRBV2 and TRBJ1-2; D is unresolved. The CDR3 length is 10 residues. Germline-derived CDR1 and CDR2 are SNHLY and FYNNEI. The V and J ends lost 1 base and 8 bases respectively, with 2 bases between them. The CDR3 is CASSEGGYTF. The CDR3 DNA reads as TGTGCCAGCAGTGAAGGGGGCTACACCTTC.

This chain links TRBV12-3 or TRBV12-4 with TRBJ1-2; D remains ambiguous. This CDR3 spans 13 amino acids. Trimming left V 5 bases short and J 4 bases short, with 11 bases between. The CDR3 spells CASSNTPGYGYTF. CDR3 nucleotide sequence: TGTGCCAGCAGTAACACACCAGGCTATGGCTACACCTTC.

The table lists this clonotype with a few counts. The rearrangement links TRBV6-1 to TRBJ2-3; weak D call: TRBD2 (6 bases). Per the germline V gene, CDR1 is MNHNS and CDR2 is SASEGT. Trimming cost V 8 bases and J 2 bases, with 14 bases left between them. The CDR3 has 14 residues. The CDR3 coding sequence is TGTGCCAGCGGCCTGGGAGGTTACACAGATACGCAGTATTTT. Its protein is CASGLGGYTDTQYF.